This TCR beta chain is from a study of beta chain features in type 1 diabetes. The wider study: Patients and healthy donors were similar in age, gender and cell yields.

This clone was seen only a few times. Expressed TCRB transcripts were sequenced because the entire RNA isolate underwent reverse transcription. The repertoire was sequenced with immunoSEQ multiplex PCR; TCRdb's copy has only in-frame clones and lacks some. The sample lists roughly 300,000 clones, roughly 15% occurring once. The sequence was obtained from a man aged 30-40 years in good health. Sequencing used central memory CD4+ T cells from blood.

The CDR3 sequence is CASSLARGGYTF. The CDR3 coding sequence is TGTGCCAGCAGCTTAGCGCGAGGTGGCTACACCTTC. This sequence joins TRBV7-9 and TRBJ1-2; D is undetermined. Germline-derived CDR1 and CDR2 are SEHNR and FQNEAQ (reference sequence). With 0 bases removed from V and 7 bases from J, the gap between germline ends came to 6 bases. This CDR3 comprises 12 residues. Based on the CDR3 plus reference TRBV7-9 and TRBJ1-2, the full variable domain is DTGVSQNPRHKITKRGQNVTFRCDPISEHNRLYWYRQTLGQGPEFLTYFQNEAQLEKSRLLSDRFSAERPKGSFSTLEIQRTEQGDSAMYLCASSLARGGYTFGSGTRLTVV.